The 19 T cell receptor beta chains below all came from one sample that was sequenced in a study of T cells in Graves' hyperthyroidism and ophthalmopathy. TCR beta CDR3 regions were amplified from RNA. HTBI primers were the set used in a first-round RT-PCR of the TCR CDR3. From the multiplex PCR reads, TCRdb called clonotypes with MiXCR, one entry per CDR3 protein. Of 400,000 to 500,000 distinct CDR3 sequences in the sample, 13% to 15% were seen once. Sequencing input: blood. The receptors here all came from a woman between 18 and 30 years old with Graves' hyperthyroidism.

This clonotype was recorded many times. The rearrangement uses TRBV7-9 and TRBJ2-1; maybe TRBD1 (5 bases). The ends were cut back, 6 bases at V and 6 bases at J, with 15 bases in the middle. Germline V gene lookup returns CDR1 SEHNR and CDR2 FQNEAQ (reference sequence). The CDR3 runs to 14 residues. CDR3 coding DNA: TGTGCCAGCAGAATAGGGTGGGGCGTCAATGAGCAGTTCTTC. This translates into CASRIGWGVNEQFF. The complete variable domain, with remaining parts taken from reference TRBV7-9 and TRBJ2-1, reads DTGVSQNPRHKITKRGQNVTFRCDPISEHNRLYWYRQTLGQGPEFLTYFQNEAQLEKSRLLSDRFSAERPKGSFSTLEIQRTEQGDSAMYLCASRIGWGVNEQFFGPGTRLTVL.

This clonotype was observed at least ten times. In DNA form, the CDR3 reads TGTGCCAGCATGGGAGGGGGCTGGCAGCCCCAGCATTTT. It is translated as CASMGGGWQPQHF. The chain joins TRBV2 to TRBJ1-5; 7 bases line up with TRBD1. The germline gives CDR1 SNHLY, CDR2 FYNNEI. V lost 7 bases and J lost 7; bases outside the gene matches: 7. This CDR3 has 13 residues.

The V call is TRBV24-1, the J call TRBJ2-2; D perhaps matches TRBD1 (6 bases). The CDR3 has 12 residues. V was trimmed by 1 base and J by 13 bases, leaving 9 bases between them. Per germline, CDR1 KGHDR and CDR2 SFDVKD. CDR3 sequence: CATSDLGQLLFF. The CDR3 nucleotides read TGTGCCACCAGTGATTTAGGACAGTTGCTGTTTTTT.

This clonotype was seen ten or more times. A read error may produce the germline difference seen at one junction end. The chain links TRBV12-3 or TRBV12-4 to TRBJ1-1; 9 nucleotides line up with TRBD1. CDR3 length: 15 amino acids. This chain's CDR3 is CASSRTGAMKTEAFF. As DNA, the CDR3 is TGTGCCAGCAGCAGGACAGGGGCTATGAAGACTGAAGCTTTCTTT.

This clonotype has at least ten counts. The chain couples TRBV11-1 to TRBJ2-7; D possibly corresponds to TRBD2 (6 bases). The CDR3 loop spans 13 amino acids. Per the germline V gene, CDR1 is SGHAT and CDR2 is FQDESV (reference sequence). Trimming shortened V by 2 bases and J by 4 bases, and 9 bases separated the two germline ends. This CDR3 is CASSLSGSYEQYV. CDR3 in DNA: TGTGCCAGCAGCTTATCCGGGAGTTACGAGCAGTACGTC.

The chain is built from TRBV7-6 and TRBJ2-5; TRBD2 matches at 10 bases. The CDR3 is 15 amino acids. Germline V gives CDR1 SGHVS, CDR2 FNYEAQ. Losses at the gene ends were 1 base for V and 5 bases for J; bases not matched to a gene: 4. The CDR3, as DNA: TGTGCCAGCAGCTTAGGAGCGGGGGGGAAGGAGACCCAGTACTTC. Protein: CASSLGAGGKETQYF.

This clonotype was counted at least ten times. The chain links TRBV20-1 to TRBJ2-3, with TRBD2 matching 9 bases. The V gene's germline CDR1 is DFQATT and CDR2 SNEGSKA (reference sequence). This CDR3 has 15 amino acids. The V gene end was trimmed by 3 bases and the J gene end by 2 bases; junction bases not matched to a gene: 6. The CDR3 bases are TGCAGTGCTAGGAGGCGGGAGGGTTACACAGATACGCAGTATTTT. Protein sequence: CSARRREGYTDTQYF.

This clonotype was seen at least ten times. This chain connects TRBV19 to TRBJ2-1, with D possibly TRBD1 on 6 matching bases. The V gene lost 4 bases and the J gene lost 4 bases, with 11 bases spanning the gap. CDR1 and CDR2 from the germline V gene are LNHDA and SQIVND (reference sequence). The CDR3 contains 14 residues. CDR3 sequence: CASSTSTGYNEQFF. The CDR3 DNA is TGTGCCAGTAGTACCTCGACAGGTTACAATGAGCAGTTCTTC. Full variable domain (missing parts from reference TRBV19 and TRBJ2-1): DGGITQSPKYLFRKEGQNVTLSCEQNLNHDAMYWYRQDPGQGLRLIYYSQIVNDFQKGDIAEGYSVSREKKESFPLTVTSAQKNPTAFYLCASSTSTGYNEQFFGPGTRLTVL.

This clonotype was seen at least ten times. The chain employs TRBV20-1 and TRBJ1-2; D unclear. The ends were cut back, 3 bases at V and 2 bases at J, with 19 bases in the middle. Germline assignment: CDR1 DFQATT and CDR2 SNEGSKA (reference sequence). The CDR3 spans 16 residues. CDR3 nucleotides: TGCAGTGCTAGTGTGGCCCTCACACTCAACAACTATGGCTACACCTTC. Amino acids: CSASVALTLNNYGYTF.

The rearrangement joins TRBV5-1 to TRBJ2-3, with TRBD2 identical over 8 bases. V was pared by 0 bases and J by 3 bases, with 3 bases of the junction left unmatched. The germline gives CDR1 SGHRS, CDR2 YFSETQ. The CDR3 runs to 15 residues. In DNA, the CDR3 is TGCGCCAGCAGCTTGGCGGGAGGGGAGACAGATACGCAGTATTTT. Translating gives CASSLAGGETDTQYF. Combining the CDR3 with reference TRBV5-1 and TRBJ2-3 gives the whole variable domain KAGVTQTPRYLIKTRGQQVTLSCSPISGHRSVSWYQQTPGQGLQFLFEYFSETQRNKGNFPGRFSGRQFSNSRSEMNVSTLELGDSALYLCASSLAGGETDTQYFGPGTRLTVL.

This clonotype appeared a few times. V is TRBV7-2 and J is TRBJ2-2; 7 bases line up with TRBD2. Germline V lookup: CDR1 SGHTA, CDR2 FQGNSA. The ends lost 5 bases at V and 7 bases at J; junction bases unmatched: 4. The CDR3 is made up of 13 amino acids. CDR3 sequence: CASSPWTSGELFF. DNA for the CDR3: TGTGCCAGCAGCCCGTGGACTAGCGGGGAGCTGTTTTTT.

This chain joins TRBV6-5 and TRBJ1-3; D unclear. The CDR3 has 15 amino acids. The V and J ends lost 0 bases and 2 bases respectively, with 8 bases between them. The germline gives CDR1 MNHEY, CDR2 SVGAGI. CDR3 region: CASSYSRTAGNTIYF. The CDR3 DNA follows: TGTGCCAGCAGTTACTCGAGGACCGCTGGAAACACCATATATTTT.

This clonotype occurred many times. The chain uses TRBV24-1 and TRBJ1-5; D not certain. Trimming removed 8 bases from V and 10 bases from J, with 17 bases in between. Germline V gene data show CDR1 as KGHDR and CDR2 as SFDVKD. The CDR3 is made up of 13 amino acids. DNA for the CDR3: TGTGCCACCAAACAGTGGGATTCAGGCCCCCAGCATTTT. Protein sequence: CATKQWDSGPQHF.

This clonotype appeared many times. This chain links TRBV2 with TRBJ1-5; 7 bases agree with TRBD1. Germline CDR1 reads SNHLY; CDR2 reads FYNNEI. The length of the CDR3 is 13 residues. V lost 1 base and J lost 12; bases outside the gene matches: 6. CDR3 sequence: CASSEVSQGVQHF. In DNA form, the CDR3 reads TGTGCCAGCAGTGAAGTCTCGCAGGGGGTCCAGCATTTT.

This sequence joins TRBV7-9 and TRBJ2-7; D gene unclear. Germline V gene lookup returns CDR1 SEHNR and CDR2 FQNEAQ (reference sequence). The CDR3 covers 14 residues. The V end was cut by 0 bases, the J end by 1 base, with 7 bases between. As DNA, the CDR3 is TGTGCCAGCAGCTTAGCGTTCCAATCCTACGAGCAGTACTTC. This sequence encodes CASSLAFQSYEQYF.

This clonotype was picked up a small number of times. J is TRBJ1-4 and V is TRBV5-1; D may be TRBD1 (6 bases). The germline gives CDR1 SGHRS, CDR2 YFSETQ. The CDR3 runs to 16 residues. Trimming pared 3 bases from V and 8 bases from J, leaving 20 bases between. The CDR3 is CASSSPSGGPGEKLFF. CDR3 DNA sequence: TGCGCCAGCAGCTCCCCCAGTGGGGGGCCGGGCGAAAAACTGTTTTTT.

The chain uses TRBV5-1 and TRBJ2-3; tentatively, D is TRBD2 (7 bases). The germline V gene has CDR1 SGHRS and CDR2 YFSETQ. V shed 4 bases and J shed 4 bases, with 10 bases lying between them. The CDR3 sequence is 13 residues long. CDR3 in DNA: TGCGCCAGCAGCAAGGGGGGGGCAGATACGCAGTATTTT. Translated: CASSKGGADTQYF.

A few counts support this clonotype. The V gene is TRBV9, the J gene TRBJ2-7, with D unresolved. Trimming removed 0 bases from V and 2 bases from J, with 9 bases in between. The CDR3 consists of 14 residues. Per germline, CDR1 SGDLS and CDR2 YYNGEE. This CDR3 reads CASSVAQVPYEQYF. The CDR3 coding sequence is TGTGCCAGCAGCGTAGCGCAGGTTCCCTACGAGCAGTACTTC.

The CDR3 sequence: CASSRKGAMNTEAFF. CDR3 nucleotide sequence: TGTGCCAGCAGCCGGAAGGGGGCCATGAACACTGAAGCTTTCTTT. V is TRBV7-9 and J is TRBJ1-1; 7 bases map to TRBD1. CDR3 length equals 15 residues. J lost 0 bases, V lost 5 bases, and 6 bases had no gene match. Germline V gives CDR1 SEHNR, CDR2 FQNEAQ (reference sequence).